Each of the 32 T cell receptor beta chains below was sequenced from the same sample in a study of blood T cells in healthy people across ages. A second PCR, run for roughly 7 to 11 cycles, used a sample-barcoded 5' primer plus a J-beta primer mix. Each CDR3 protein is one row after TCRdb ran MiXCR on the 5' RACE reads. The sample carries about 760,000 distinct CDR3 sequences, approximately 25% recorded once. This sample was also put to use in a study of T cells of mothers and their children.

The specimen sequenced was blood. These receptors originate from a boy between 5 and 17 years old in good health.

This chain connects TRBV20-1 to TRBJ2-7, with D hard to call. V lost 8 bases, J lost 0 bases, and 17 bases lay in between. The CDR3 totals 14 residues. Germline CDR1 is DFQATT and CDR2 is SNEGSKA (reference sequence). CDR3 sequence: CSTLDGGSSYEQYF. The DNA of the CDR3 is TGCAGTACGCTAGACGGTGGATCCTCCTACGAGCAGTACTTC.

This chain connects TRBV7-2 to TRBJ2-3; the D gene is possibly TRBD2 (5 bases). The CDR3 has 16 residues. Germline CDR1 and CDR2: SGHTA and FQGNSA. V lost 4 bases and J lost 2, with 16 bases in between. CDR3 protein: CASSSEVASLTDTQYF. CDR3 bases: TGTGCCAGCAGCTCGGAGGTGGCGTCGCTCACAGATACGCAGTATTTT.

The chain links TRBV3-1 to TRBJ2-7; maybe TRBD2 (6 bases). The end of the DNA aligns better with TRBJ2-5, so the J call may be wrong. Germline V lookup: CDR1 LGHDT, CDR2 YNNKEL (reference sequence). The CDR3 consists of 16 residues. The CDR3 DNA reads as TGTGCCAGCAGCCAAGATTACCCGGGGGTTCGAGAGACCCAGTACTTC. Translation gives CASSQDYPGVRETQYF.

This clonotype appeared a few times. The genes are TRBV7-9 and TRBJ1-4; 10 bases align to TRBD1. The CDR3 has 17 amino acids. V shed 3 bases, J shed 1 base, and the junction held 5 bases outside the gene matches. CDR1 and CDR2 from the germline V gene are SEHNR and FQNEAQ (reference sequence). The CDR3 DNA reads TGTGCCAGCAGCTTTACCGGGACAGGGGTAACTAATGAAAAACTGTTTTTT. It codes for CASSFTGTGVTNEKLFF.

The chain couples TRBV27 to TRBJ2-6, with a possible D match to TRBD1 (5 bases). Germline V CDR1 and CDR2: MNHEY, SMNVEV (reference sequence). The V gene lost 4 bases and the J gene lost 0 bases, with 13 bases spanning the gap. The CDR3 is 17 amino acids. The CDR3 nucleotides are TGTGCCAGCAGTTCCCACGGACATTCCTCTGGGGCCAACGTCCTGACTTTC. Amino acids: CASSSHGHSSGANVLTF.

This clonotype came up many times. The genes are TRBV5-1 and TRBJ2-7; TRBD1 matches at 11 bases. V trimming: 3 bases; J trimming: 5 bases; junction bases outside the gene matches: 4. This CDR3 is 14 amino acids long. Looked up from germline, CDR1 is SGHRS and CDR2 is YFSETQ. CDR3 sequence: CASSWGQGDDEQYF. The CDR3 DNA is TGCGCCAGCAGCTGGGGACAGGGGGATGACGAGCAGTACTTC.

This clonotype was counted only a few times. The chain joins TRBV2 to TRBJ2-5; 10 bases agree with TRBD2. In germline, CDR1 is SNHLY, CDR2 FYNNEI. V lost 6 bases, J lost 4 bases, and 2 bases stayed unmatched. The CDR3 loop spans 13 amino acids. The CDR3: CASSASGRETQYF. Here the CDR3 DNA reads TGTGCCAGCAGCGCTAGCGGGAGAGAGACCCAGTACTTC.

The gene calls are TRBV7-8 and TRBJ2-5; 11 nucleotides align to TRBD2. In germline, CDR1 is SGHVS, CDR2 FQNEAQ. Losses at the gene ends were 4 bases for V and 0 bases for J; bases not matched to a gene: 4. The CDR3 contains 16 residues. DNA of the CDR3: TGTGCCAGCAGCTCCCAGACTAGCGGGGACCAAGAGACCCAGTACTTC. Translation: CASSSQTSGDQETQYF.

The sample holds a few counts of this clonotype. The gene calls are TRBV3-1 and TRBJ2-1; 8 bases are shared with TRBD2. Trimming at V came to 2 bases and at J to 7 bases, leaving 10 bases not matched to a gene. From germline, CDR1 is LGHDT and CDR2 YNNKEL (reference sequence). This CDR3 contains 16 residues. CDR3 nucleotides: TGTGCCAGCAGCCAACCTCTAAGCGGGAGTCGGAATGAGCAGTTCTTC. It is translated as CASSQPLSGSRNEQFF.

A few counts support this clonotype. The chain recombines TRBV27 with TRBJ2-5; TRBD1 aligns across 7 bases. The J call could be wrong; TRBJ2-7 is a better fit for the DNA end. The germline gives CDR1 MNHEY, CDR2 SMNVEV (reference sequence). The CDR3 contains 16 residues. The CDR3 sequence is CASSSARTGEIYEQYF. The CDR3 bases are TGTGCCAGCAGTTCGGCCCGGACAGGAGAGATCTACGAGCAGTACTTC.

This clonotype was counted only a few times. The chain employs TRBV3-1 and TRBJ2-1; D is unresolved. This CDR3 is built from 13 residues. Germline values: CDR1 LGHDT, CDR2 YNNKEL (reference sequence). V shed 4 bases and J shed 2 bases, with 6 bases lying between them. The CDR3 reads CASSPTPYNEQFF. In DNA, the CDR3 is TGTGCCAGCAGCCCCACCCCCTACAATGAGCAGTTCTTC.

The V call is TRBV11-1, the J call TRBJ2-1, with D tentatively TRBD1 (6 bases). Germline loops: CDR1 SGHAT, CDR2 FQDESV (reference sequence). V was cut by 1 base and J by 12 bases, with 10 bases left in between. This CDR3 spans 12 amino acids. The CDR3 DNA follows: TGTGCCAGCAGCTTAGATGAGGGGGTGCAGTTCTTC. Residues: CASSLDEGVQFF.

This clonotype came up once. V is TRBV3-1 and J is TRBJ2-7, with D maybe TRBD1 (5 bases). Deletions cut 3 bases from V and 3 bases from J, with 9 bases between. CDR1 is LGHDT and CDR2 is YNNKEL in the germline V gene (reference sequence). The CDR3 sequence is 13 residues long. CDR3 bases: TGTGCCAGCAGCCACCCGACAGTCTACGAGCAGTACTTC. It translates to CASSHPTVYEQYF.

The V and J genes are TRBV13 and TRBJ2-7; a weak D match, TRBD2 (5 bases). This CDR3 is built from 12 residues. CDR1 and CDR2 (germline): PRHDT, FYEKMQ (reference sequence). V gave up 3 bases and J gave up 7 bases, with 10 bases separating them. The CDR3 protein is CASSLRLQEQYF. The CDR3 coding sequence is TGTGCCAGCAGCTTGCGACTACAAGAGCAGTACTTC.

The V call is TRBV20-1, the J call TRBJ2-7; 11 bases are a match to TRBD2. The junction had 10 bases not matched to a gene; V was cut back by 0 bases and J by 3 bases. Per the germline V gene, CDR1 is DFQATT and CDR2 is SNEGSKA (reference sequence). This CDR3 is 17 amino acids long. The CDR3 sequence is CSARDGGVAGGLYEQYF. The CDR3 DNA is TGCAGTGCTAGAGATGGGGGGGTAGCGGGAGGGCTCTACGAGCAGTACTTC.

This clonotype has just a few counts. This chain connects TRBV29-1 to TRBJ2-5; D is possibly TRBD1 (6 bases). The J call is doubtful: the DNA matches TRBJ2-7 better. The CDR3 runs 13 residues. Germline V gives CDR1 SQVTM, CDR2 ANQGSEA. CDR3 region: CSVDSGQNYEQYF. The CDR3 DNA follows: TGCAGCGTTGACTCGGGACAAAATTACGAGCAGTACTTC.

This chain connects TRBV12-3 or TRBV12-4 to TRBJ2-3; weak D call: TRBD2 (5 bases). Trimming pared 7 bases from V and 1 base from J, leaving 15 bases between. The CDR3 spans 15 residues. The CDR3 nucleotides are TGTGCCAGCAAACTAGTGACCATCGGCACAGATACGCAGTATTTT. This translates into CASKLVTIGTDTQYF.

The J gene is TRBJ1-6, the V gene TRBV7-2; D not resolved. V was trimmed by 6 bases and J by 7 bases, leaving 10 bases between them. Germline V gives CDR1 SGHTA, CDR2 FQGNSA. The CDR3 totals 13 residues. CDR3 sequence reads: CASSPNLNSPLHF. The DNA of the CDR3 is TGTGCCAGCAGTCCCAACCTCAATTCACCCCTCCACTTT.

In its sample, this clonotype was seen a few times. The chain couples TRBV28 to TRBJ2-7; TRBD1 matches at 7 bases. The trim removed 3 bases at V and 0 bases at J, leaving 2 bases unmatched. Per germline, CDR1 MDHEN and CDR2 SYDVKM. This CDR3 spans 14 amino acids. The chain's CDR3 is CASSLPGGSYEQYF. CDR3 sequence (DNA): TGTGCCAGCAGTTTGCCAGGGGGCTCCTACGAGCAGTACTTC.

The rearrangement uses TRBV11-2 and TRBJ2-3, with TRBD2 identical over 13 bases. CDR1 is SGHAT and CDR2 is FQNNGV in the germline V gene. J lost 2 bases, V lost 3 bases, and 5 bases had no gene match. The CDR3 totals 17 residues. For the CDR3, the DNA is TGTGCCAGCAGCTTCCCGGGACTAGCGGGGTTCACAGATACGCAGTATTTT. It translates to CASSFPGLAGFTDTQYF.

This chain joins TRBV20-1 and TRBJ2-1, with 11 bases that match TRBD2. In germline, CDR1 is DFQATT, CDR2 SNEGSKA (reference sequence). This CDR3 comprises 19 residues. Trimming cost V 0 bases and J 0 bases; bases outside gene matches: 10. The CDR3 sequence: CSAREAPSGGTSSYNEQFF. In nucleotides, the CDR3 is TGCAGTGCTAGAGAAGCCCCTAGCGGGGGGACGAGCTCCTACAATGAGCAGTTCTTC.

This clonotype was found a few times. As DNA, the CDR3 is TGTGCCAGCAGTCTAGAGTCTAGCGGATACGAGCAGTACTTC. Protein: CASSLESSGYEQYF. The chain carries TRBV11-2 and TRBJ2-7; 7 nucleotides match TRBD2. Germline CDR1 and CDR2: SGHAT and FQNNGV. This CDR3 has 14 residues. J was trimmed by 4 bases and V by 6 bases; bases with no gene match: 9.

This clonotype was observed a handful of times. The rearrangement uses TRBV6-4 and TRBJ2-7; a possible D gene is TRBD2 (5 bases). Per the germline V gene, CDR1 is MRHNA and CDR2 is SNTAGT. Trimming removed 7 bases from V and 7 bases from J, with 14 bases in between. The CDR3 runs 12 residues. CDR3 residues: CASILRRIEQYF. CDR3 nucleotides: TGTGCCAGCATCCTACGGAGGATTGAGCAGTACTTC.

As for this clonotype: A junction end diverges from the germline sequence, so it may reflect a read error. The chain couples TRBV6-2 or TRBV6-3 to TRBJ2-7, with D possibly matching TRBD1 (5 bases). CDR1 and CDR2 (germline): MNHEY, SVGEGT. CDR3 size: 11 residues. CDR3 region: CATLGRYEQCF. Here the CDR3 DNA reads TGTGCCACCCTGGGGCGTTACGAGCAGTGCTTC.

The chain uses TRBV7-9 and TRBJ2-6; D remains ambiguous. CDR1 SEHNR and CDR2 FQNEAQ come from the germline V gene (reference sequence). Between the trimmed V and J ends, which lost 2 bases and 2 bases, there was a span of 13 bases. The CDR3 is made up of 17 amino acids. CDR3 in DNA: TGTGCCAGCAGCTTAAGTCTAGGCGGTGCTGGGGCCAACGTCCTGACTTTC. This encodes CASSLSLGGAGANVLTF.

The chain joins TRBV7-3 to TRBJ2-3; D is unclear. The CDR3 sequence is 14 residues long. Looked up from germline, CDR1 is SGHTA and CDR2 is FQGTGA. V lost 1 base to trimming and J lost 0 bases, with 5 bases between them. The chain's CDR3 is CASSLIHSTDTQYF. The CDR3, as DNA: TGTGCCAGCAGCTTAATCCACAGCACAGATACGCAGTATTTT.

The CDR3: CASSEGPRVNEQFF. The CDR3 coding sequence is TGTGCCAGCAGCGAAGGACCCAGGGTCAATGAGCAGTTCTTC. This chain connects TRBV7-9 to TRBJ2-1; TRBD1 is a possible D gene (5 bases). V gave up 5 bases and J gave up 6 bases, with 14 bases separating them. Germline values: CDR1 SEHNR, CDR2 FQNEAQ (reference sequence). The CDR3 extends over 14 amino acids.

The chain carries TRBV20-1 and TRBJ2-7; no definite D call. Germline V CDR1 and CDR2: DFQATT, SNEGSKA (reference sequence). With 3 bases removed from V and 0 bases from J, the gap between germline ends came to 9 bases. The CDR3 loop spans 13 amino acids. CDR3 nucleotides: TGCAGTGCTAGGGACGGCTACTCCTACGAGCAGTACTTC. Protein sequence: CSARDGYSYEQYF.

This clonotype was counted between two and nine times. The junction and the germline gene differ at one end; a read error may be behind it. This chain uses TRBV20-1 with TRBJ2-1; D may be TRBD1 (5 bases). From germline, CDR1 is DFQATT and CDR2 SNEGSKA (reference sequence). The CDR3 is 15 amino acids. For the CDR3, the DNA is TGCAGTGCTAGAGATGGAGCAGGGTCGTACAATGAGCAGCTCTTC. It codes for CSARDGAGSYNEQLF.

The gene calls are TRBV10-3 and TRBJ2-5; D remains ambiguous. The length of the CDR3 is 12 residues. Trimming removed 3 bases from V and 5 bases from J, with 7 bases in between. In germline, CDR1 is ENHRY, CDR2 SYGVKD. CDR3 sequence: CAISDSEETQYF. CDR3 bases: TGTGCCATCAGTGACAGTGAGGAGACCCAGTACTTC.

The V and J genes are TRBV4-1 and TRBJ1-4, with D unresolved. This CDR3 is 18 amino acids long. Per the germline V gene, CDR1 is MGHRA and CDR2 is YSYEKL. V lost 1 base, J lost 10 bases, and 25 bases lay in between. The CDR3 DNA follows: TGCGCCAGCAGCCAAGTCTCCCGAACCGGGATCTCGTCGGGAAAACTGTTTTTT. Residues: CASSQVSRTGISSGKLFF.

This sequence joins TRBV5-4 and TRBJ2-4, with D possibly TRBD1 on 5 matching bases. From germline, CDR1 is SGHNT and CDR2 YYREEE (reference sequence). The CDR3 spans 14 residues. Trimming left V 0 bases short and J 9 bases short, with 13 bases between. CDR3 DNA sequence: TGTGCCAGCAGCTTGGCCCAGGGCGGCAGCATTCAGTACTTC. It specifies CASSLAQGGSIQYF. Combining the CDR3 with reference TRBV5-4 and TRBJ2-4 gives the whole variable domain ETGVTQSPTHLIKTRGQQVTLRCSSQSGHNTVSWYQQALGQGPQFIFQYYREEENGRGNFPPRFSGLQFPNYSSELNVNALELDDSALYLCASSLAQGGSIQYFGAGTRLSVL.